Following are 2 T cell receptor beta chains from one sample sequenced in a study of blood T cell repertoires in COVID-19. Assay: immunoSEQ multiplex PCR; the TCRdb copy retains only in-frame clones and omits some. Of 27,000 or so clones listed, 82% are singletons. Specimen: peripheral blood. These receptors came from a man at least 80 years old with active or convalescent COVID-19.

V is TRBV5-1 and J is TRBJ1-2, with TRBD1 as a possible D gene (6 bases). Germline CDR1 is SGHRS and CDR2 is YFSETQ. The V end was cut by 0 bases, the J end by 5 bases, with 17 bases between. The CDR3 has 16 residues. The CDR3 DNA sequence: TGCGCCAGCAGCTTGGAAGTCGGGGGGCTGGGTTATGGCTACACCTTC. This encodes CASSLEVGGLGYGYTF.

The chain has TRBV7-2 and TRBJ2-7; 7 bases line up with TRBD1. The CDR3 has 14 amino acids. The junction had 9 bases not matched to a gene; V was cut back by 5 bases and J by 5 bases. CDR1 and CDR2 (germline): SGHTA, FQGNSA. The CDR3 nucleotides read TGTGCCAGCAGCAAGCCGGACAGGTCAAACGAGCAGTACTTC. This translates into CASSKPDRSNEQYF. The full variable domain, with the rest looked up from reference TRBV7-2 and TRBJ2-7, is GAGVSQSPSNKVTEKGKDVELRCDPISGHTALYWYRQSLGQGLEFLIYFQGNSAPDKSGLPSDRFSAERTGGSVSTLTIQRTQQEDSAVYLCASSKPDRSNEQYFGPGTRLTVT.